These 11 T cell receptor beta chains originate from one sample sequenced in a study of shared clonotypes between healthy human individuals. Sequencing was performed with immunoSEQ multiplex PCR; in TCRdb, only in-frame clones are kept and a portion is missing. The table has millions of clones, 85% to 95% seen once. Naive CD8 cells, CD45RO-negative and positively selected for CCR7, excluded terminally differentiated effector memory CD45RA+ cells. The sample consisted of naive CD8+ T cells from PBMCs. These TCRs come from a young man in good health. Some clones in this sample may be carry-over from other donors' samples.

This chain links TRBV11-2 with TRBJ2-7; D is possibly TRBD1 (6 bases). The V gene lost 4 bases and the J gene lost 2 bases, with 9 bases spanning the gap. This CDR3 has 13 residues. Per the germline V gene, CDR1 is SGHAT and CDR2 is FQNNGV. In DNA form, the CDR3 reads TGTGCCAGCAGCTCGGACAGACCCTACGAGCAGTACTTC. This gives the protein CASSSDRPYEQYF.

The gene calls are TRBV27 and TRBJ2-3, with 10 bases aligning to TRBD2. Germline V gene data show CDR1 as MNHEY and CDR2 as SMNVEV (reference sequence). This CDR3 comprises 15 residues. Unmatched junction bases numbered 8, after V lost 3 bases and J lost 8 bases. The CDR3 DNA reads TGTGCCAGCAGTTTCGAGCGGGAGGGATTAGGTACGCAGTATTTT. Translation gives CASSFEREGLGTQYF.

Of note for this clone: An end of the junction differs from the germline gene, which may be a read error. This chain connects TRBV19 to TRBJ1-4; 8 bases map to TRBD1. In germline, CDR1 is LNHDA, CDR2 SQIVND (reference sequence). This CDR3 is built from 14 residues. CDR3 sequence reads: CASSIDRGYEKLFF. CDR3 DNA sequence: TGTGCCAGCAGTATCGACAGGGGATACGAAAAACTGTTTTTT.

The gene calls are TRBV6-4 and TRBJ2-1; possibly TRBD2 for D (6 bases). CDR3 length: 16 residues. In germline, CDR1 is MRHNA, CDR2 SNTAGT. Trimming took off 0 bases at V and 4 bases at J, with 13 bases between the two ends. The CDR3 is CASSDSNGSVYNEQFF. DNA of the CDR3: TGTGCCAGCAGTGACTCGAACGGGAGCGTTTACAATGAGCAGTTCTTC.

This clone has a single count. The genes are TRBV19 and TRBJ2-2; 9 nucleotides align to TRBD2. V lost 7 bases and J lost 5; bases outside the gene matches: 5. This CDR3 has 14 residues. CDR1 is LNHDA and CDR2 is SQIVND in the germline V gene (reference sequence). CDR3 sequence reads: CASTSGTGTGELFF. The CDR3 nucleotides read TGTGCCAGTACTAGCGGGACGGGGACCGGGGAGCTGTTTTTT.

The V gene is TRBV5-1, the J gene TRBJ2-3; TRBD2 aligns across 8 bases. CDR3 size: 20 residues. The germline gives CDR1 SGHRS, CDR2 YFSETQ. Losses at the gene ends were 4 bases for V and 0 bases for J; bases not matched to a gene: 19. In DNA form, the CDR3 reads TGCGCCAGCAGCCATAGGTTAACGGGAGGGCAACGGCAGAGCACAGATACGCAGTATTTT. Translating gives CASSHRLTGGQRQSTDTQYF.

In the case of this clone: The sample contains more than one DNA sequence encoding this CDR3. The chain is built from TRBV7-9 and TRBJ1-2; the D gene is possibly TRBD1 (6 bases). The CDR3 spans 13 residues. Germline values: CDR1 SEHNR, CDR2 FQNEAQ (reference sequence). Trimming took 1 base from V and 5 from J, leaving 8 bases between them. CDR3 bases: TGTGCCAGCAGCTTAGGACAGGTTTATGGCTACACCTTC. Amino acids: CASSLGQVYGYTF.

DNA of the CDR3: TGTGCCAGCAGCCAAGACATTAAGGCGGGAGACCCCTCGGGTATGTTCTTC. This encodes CASSQDIKAGDPSGMFF. The chain combines TRBV4-2 with TRBJ2-1, with TRBD2 matching 7 bases. Germline V lookup: CDR1 LGHNA, CDR2 YNFKEQ. V trimming: 0 bases; J trimming: 15 bases; junction bases outside the gene matches: 20. The CDR3 is 17 amino acids.

This chain connects TRBV9 to TRBJ2-1, with D possibly being TRBD2 (5 bases). Trimming removed 3 bases from V and 8 bases from J, with 15 bases in between. The CDR3 spans 14 residues. Germline CDR1 and CDR2: SGDLS and YYNGEE. The CDR3 loop is CASSGTRGLDEQFF. The CDR3 DNA sequence: TGTGCCAGCAGCGGGACTCGCGGCCTGGATGAGCAGTTCTTC.

About this clone itself: The sample has other DNA sequences that encode this CDR3 too. The chain is built from TRBV27 and TRBJ2-3; tentatively, D is TRBD1 (6 bases). This CDR3 comprises 14 residues. In germline, CDR1 is MNHEY, CDR2 SMNVEV (reference sequence). V lost 5 bases, J lost 0 bases, and 9 bases lay in between. The CDR3 DNA reads TGTGCCAGCAGTGGGGGACAAAGCACAGATACGCAGTATTTT. Translated, it gives CASSGGQSTDTQYF.

This chain connects TRBV4-3 to TRBJ1-1; tentatively, D is TRBD1 (5 bases). Between the trimmed V and J ends, which lost 4 bases and 3 bases, there was a span of 15 bases. In germline, CDR1 is LGHNA, CDR2 YSLEER. The CDR3 has 15 residues. The CDR3 nucleotides are TGCGCCAGCAGCCTCGAGGCAGGGCCCTACACTGAAGCTTTCTTT. Encoded protein: CASSLEAGPYTEAFF.